This T cell receptor (beta chain) was sequenced during a study of T cells after somatic rescue of genetic block (dated by TCRdb to 2020 to 2022). Concerning the study at large: What the study looked at was long-term robustness, specifically in a T-cell system that came about through somatic rescue of a genetic block in T-cell development.

V drops 5 bases and J drops 7 bases, leaving 15 bases in between. The CDR3 goes from the cysteine to the phenylalanine over 13 residues. This entry keeps only the CDR3 DNA: 39 bases, framed from base 1. CDR1 and CDR2, per the germline V gene (reference sequence), are SEHNR and FQNEAQ. To note about this clone: It has no known antigen specificity. The input lacks base qualities; no much larger clone sits a single base away.

The library relied on the immunoSEQ multiplex PCR assay. TCRdb mirrors the immuneACCESS table, restricted to in-frame sequences. Some clones are absent from its copies; in checked studies, under half trace to an unresolved V gene, and the reason for the others is unknown. The sample includes 100,000 to 120,000 clones, with about 93% observed a single time. The ten biggest clones cover 1.4% of the sample. The TCR comes from a woman aged 18 to 35. This chain is built from TRBV7-9 and TRBJ2-7; the D gene is perhaps TRBD1 or TRBD2, each of them matching over 5 bases. The source material was peripheral blood mononuclear cells (PBMCs). CDR3 reads: CASSIRGAEEQYF. The DNA is TGTGCCAGCAGCATAAGAGGGGCTGAGGAGCAGTACTTC.